Below, 24 T cell receptor beta chains from the same sample are listed, as sequenced in a study of T cells in localized non-small cell lung cancer. Sequencing was performed with immunoSEQ multiplex PCR; in TCRdb, only in-frame clones are kept and a portion is missing. This table has about 59,000 clones, 90% to 95% appearing once. The source was peripheral blood, collected before any cancer treatment. These receptors all come from a man aged 40 to 70 with stage I lung adenocarcinoma.

This sequence joins TRBV7-9 and TRBJ2-7, with no clear D. The CDR3 totals 14 residues. The V gene's germline CDR1 is SEHNR and CDR2 FQNEAQ (reference sequence). V gave up 9 bases and J gave up 4 bases, with 19 bases separating them. Written as DNA, the CDR3 is TGTGCCAGTACCCCCGAAGCGATCTCGTACGAGCAGTACTTC. It yields the protein CASTPEAISYEQYF.

The rearrangement links TRBV18 to TRBJ2-3; a possible D gene is TRBD1 (6 bases). V shed 2 bases and J shed 0 bases, with 9 bases lying between them. There are 15 residues in the CDR3. Germline V lookup: CDR1 KGHSH, CDR2 LQKENI. CDR3 nucleotide sequence: TGTGCCAGCTCACCATGGACAGCTAGCACAGATACGCAGTATTTT. Its protein product is CASSPWTASTDTQYF.

The chain recombines TRBV4-2 with TRBJ1-2; no definite D call. CDR3 length equals 13 residues. V was trimmed by 1 base and J by 6 bases, leaving 9 bases between them. Germline V lookup: CDR1 LGHNA, CDR2 YNFKEQ. CDR3 protein: CASSQGMNNGYTF. In DNA form, the CDR3 reads TGTGCCAGCAGCCAAGGGATGAATAATGGCTACACCTTC.

This chain connects TRBV4-1 to TRBJ1-1; possible D gene TRBD1, 6 bases. This CDR3 contains 15 residues. The V and J ends lost 0 bases and 3 bases respectively, with 11 bases between them. CDR1 and CDR2 from the germline V gene are MGHRA and YSYEKL. DNA for the CDR3: TGCGCCAGCAGCCAAGATCCGGCAGGGGACACTGAAGCTTTCTTT. Translation gives CASSQDPAGDTEAFF.

The CDR3 reads CASSLASGVGLITDTQYF. CDR3 in DNA: TGTGCCAGCAGCTTGGCCTCTGGGGTAGGGTTAATCACAGATACGCAGTATTTT. The rearrangement joins TRBV5-4 to TRBJ2-3; D remains ambiguous. The V end lost 0 bases, the J end lost 2 bases, and 19 bases lay between the germline ends. The CDR3 length is 18 residues. Germline assignment: CDR1 SGHNT and CDR2 YYREEE (reference sequence).

J is TRBJ2-7 and V is TRBV5-4; 8 bases align to TRBD1. The CDR3 consists of 13 residues. J was trimmed by 6 bases and V by 4 bases; bases with no gene match: 6. In germline, CDR1 is SGHNT, CDR2 YYREEE (reference sequence). CDR3 DNA sequence: TGTGCCAGCAGCGAGGGACAGGTCGGCGAGCAGTACTTC. Its protein product is CASSEGQVGEQYF.

J is TRBJ2-1 and V is TRBV7-8, with a weak D call TRBD1 (6 bases). CDR3 size: 14 residues. Looked up from germline, CDR1 is SGHVS and CDR2 is FQNEAQ. With 1 base removed from V and 8 bases from J, the gap between germline ends came to 12 bases. The CDR3 DNA sequence: TGTGCCAGCAGCTTAGGACAGGCATCCGATGAGCAGTTCTTC. Its translation: CASSLGQASDEQFF.

The rearrangement links TRBV18 to TRBJ1-1, with D possibly TRBD1 on 5 matching bases. Germline CDR1 is KGHSH and CDR2 is LQKENI. The germline V and J ends were trimmed by 4 bases and 1 base, with 22 bases remaining between them. This CDR3 region has 18 residues. CDR3 sequence: CASSRSGGGRVQNTEAFF. CDR3 in DNA: TGTGCCAGCTCACGAAGTGGAGGCGGCAGGGTGCAGAACACTGAAGCTTTCTTT.

The chain links TRBV6-1 to TRBJ2-7; 11 bases are shared with TRBD2. The germline V gene encodes CDR1 MNHNS and CDR2 SASEGT. Trimming cost V 8 bases and J 5 bases; bases outside gene matches: 11. This CDR3 is 15 amino acids long. The CDR3 protein is CASVTIAGGPDEQYF. CDR3 nucleotides: TGTGCCAGCGTGACGATAGCGGGAGGGCCAGACGAGCAGTACTTC.

The J gene is TRBJ1-4, the V gene TRBV6-1; no clear D gene. Deletions cut 3 bases from V and 5 bases from J, with 13 bases between. Germline lookup yields CDR1 MNHNS and CDR2 SASEGT. The CDR3 consists of 15 residues. The CDR3 sequence: CASSDPAGINEKLFF. In DNA, the CDR3 is TGTGCCAGCAGTGATCCGGCAGGCATAAATGAAAAACTGTTTTTT.

The V call is TRBV19, the J call TRBJ1-5; 8 bases fit TRBD1. The CDR3 sequence is 15 residues long. Germline V gene lookup returns CDR1 LNHDA and CDR2 SQIVND (reference sequence). The J segment lost 0 bases and the V segment lost 5 bases, leaving 3 bases of the junction unmatched. The CDR3 nucleotides read TGTGCCAGTAGTCAGGGGGCACGTAGCAATCAGCCCCAGCATTTT. Translation: CASSQGARSNQPQHF.

V is TRBV29-1 and J is TRBJ2-2; D may be TRBD1 (6 bases). The CDR3 length is 13 residues. Trimming removed 5 bases at V and 2 bases at J, with 9 bases between. CDR1 is SQVTM and CDR2 is ANQGSEA in the germline V gene. Here the CDR3 reads CSVSDSNTGELFF. The DNA of the CDR3 is TGCAGCGTTTCGGACAGTAACACCGGGGAGCTGTTTTTT.

The chain combines TRBV4-1 with TRBJ2-3; 8 bases are a match to TRBD2. The ends lost 0 bases at V and 0 bases at J; junction bases unmatched: 8. The CDR3 is 18 residues long. The germline gives CDR1 MGHRA, CDR2 YSYEKL. In DNA form, the CDR3 reads TGCGCCAGCAGCCAAGATTTGGTAGCGGGAACTAGCACAGATACGCAGTATTTT. It is translated as CASSQDLVAGTSTDTQYF.

The chain couples TRBV5-5 to TRBJ2-5; a possible D gene is TRBD1 (6 bases). The CDR3 length is 12 residues. Trimming pared 4 bases from V and 4 bases from J, leaving 8 bases between. Germline assignment: CDR1 SGHKS and CDR2 YYEKEE (reference sequence). This CDR3 reads CASSQQGETQYF. In DNA, the CDR3 is TGTGCCAGCAGCCAACAGGGAGAGACCCAGTACTTC.

This chain connects TRBV21-1 to TRBJ2-4. TRBV21-1 is termed a pseudogene. This CDR3 is 17 amino acids long. The CDR3 DNA reads TGTGCCAGCAGCAAAAGTAGGGGACGAAGAGACAAAAACATTCAGTACTTC. It codes for CASSKSRGRRDKNIQYF.

The chain is built from TRBV7-3 and TRBJ2-1; tentative D call: TRBD2 (6 bases). Per germline, CDR1 SGHTA and CDR2 FQGTGA. The CDR3 runs 15 residues. The germline V and J ends were trimmed by 2 bases and 2 bases, with 10 bases remaining between them. DNA for the CDR3: TGTGCCAGCAGCTTAGGACTACCGACCTACAATGAGCAGTTCTTC. It is translated as CASSLGLPTYNEQFF.

This chain joins TRBV18 and TRBJ2-1, with unresolved D. CDR1 is KGHSH, CDR2 LQKENI, per germline. Trimming left V 3 bases short and J 9 bases short, with 12 bases between. The CDR3 runs to 13 residues. CDR3: CASSPPNGREQFF. The DNA for the CDR3 is TGTGCCAGCTCACCGCCTAACGGACGTGAGCAGTTCTTC.

This clone was picked up one time. The chain employs TRBV7-2 and TRBJ2-2; D is undetermined. V was pared by 3 bases and J by 4 bases, with 9 bases between. Looked up from germline, CDR1 is SGHTA and CDR2 is FQGNSA. This CDR3 has 14 residues. The CDR3: CASSLIRSTGELFF. The CDR3 DNA is TGTGCCAGCAGCTTGATCAGAAGCACCGGGGAGCTGTTTTTT. Filled out from reference TRBV7-2 and TRBJ2-2, the complete variable domain reads GAGVSQSPSNKVTEKGKDVELRCDPISGHTALYWYRQSLGQGLEFLIYFQGNSAPDKSGLPSDRFSAERTGGSVSTLTIQRTQQEDSAVYLCASSLIRSTGELFFGEGSRLTVL.

The rearrangement uses TRBV7-9 and TRBJ2-3, with D uncertain. Between the trimmed V and J ends, which lost 3 bases and 7 bases, there was a span of 8 bases. CDR3 length equals 12 residues. CDR1 and CDR2 (germline): SEHNR, FQNEAQ (reference sequence). For the CDR3, the DNA is TGTGCCAGCAGCTTCGACCCTTATACGCAGTATTTT. Translating gives CASSFDPYTQYF.

The rearrangement links TRBV6-1 to TRBJ1-5, with D hard to call. Per germline, CDR1 MNHNS and CDR2 SASEGT. V lost 7 bases, J lost 0 bases, and 13 bases lay in between. The length of the CDR3 is 15 residues. In DNA, the CDR3 is TGTGCCAGCATCGCCAGCCTCTATAGCAATCAGCCCCAGCATTTT. Protein: CASIASLYSNQPQHF.

The genes are TRBV7-8 and TRBJ1-1, with D perhaps TRBD1 (5 bases). The germline gives CDR1 SGHVS, CDR2 FQNEAQ. There are 14 residues in the CDR3. Between the trimmed V and J ends, which lost 2 bases and 1 base, there was a span of 8 bases. The CDR3 sequence is CASSLSGGNTEAFF. DNA of the CDR3: TGTGCCAGCAGCTTAAGCGGGGGGAACACTGAAGCTTTCTTT.

In this sample, this clone turned up once. The chain uses TRBV7-9 and TRBJ1-3, with TRBD1 identical over 7 bases. This CDR3 has 14 amino acids. V lost 6 bases to trimming and J lost 4 bases; unmatched junction nucleotides: 6. Per germline, CDR1 SEHNR and CDR2 FQNEAQ (reference sequence). The DNA of the CDR3 is TGTGCCAGCAGGATAACAGGGGACGGAAACACCATATATTTT. This codes for CASRITGDGNTIYF.

The J gene is TRBJ2-1, the V gene TRBV29-1, with D possibly matching TRBD1 (5 bases). The CDR3 is 16 amino acids. Germline assignment: CDR1 SQVTM and CDR2 ANQGSEA. V lost 1 base and J 5 bases, leaving 18 bases between the germline ends. The CDR3 nucleotides are TGCAGCGTTGAAGGTGCAGGTTTGATAGGGGACAATGAGCAGTTCTTC. This sequence encodes CSVEGAGLIGDNEQFF.

This clone was seen once. V usage is TRBV4-2 and J usage is TRBJ2-3; a weak D match, TRBD2 (5 bases). The length of the CDR3 is 15 residues. Germline CDR1 and CDR2: LGHNA and YNFKEQ. Trimming left V 0 bases short and J 1 base short, with 8 bases between. The chain's CDR3 is CASSQDWRGTDTQYF. The CDR3 bases are TGTGCCAGCAGCCAAGATTGGCGGGGCACAGATACGCAGTATTTT.